Listed here is a single TCR beta chain. What it binds is unknown. Per germline, CDR1 LNHDA and CDR2 SQIVND (reference sequence). CDR3 size: 14 residues. The V and J ends lost 0 bases and 5 bases respectively, with 8 bases between them. This sample is drawn from a study of CD8 T cells in ankylosing spondylitis. Whole-study findings and limits: Characteristic of ankylosing spondylitis blood, it appeared, was a TCR beta motif comprising eight highly homologous variants. Reports say disease-linked clones showed up significantly more in matched ankylosing spondylitis synovial fluid. In the blood and synovial fluid of reactive arthritis, some motif variants had been previously reported.

It was by quantitative 5'-RACE with molecular barcodes that TCR beta libraries were made. One entry per CDR3 protein results from TCRdb running MiXCR on the 5' RACE reads. The data contain 200,000 to 250,000 distinct CDR3 sequences, around 11% of them seen just once; the ten biggest clones take up 6% to 8.5%. The specimen was blood, either unsorted or a sorted T cell fraction (not recorded which). The receptor was isolated from a male donor with ankylosing spondylitis or in good health (not recorded which). The rearrangement links TRBV19 to TRBJ1-5; D gene unclear. The CDR3 nucleotides are TGTGCCAGTAGTATAGAGGGGAGGGATCAGCCCCAGCATTTT. It codes for CASSIEGRDQPQHF.